The next 5 T cell receptor beta chains were all read from a single sample in a study of blood T cell repertoires in COVID-19. Clones were read by immunoSEQ multiplex PCR, and TCRdb kept only the in-frame ones, dropping some. Here the sample spans about 74,000 clones, about four fifths being singletons. The material sequenced was peripheral blood. The receptor source for this set is a human donor in a cohort sampled during active COVID-19.

The rearrangement joins TRBV11-2 to TRBJ2-5; 9 bases map to TRBD1. Germline V gene lookup returns CDR1 SGHAT and CDR2 FQNNGV. Unmatched junction bases numbered 7, after V lost 5 bases and J lost 6 bases. CDR3 length: 14 amino acids. The CDR3 is CASSPTGGDKTQYF. The CDR3 DNA sequence: TGTGCCAGCAGCCCGACAGGGGGGGACAAGACCCAGTACTTC.

Here the CDR3 reads CASSLGGTSTDTQYF. CDR3 in DNA: TGCGCCAGCAGCTTAGGCGGGACTAGCACAGATACGCAGTATTTT. This chain links TRBV5-1 with TRBJ2-3; perhaps TRBD2 as D (6 bases). The V end was cut by 2 bases, the J end by 0 bases, with 10 bases between. The CDR3 extends over 15 amino acids. Germline values: CDR1 SGHRS, CDR2 YFSETQ.

This chain joins TRBV10-3 and TRBJ2-1, with TRBD1 matching 10 bases. Per germline, CDR1 ENHRY and CDR2 SYGVKD. After removal of 4 bases from V and 5 bases from J, the junction contained 2 bases not matched to a gene. The CDR3 runs to 14 residues. Here the CDR3 DNA reads TGTGCCATCAGTGTCGGGACAGGGGACAATGAGCAGTTCTTC. Translating gives CAISVGTGDNEQFF.

This rearrangement joins TRBV19 to TRBJ1-4; TRBD1 aligns across 8 bases. The CDR3 has 15 amino acids. Trimming at V came to 4 bases and at J to 4 bases, leaving 5 bases not matched to a gene. In germline, CDR1 is LNHDA, CDR2 SQIVND (reference sequence). In nucleotides, the CDR3 is TGTGCCAGTAGTAGGGGGACAGGCAGTAATGAAAAACTGTTTTTT. Amino acid sequence: CASSRGTGSNEKLFF.

The chain couples TRBV30 to TRBJ1-2, with 8 bases fitting TRBD1. Germline trimming cut 3 bases from V and 1 base from J; bases unmatched to any gene: 4. CDR3 length: 14 amino acids. Per the germline V gene, CDR1 is GTSNPN and CDR2 is SVGIG (reference sequence). CDR3 nucleotides: TGTGCCTGGAGAGGACAGGGAATTAACTATGGCTACACCTTC. Translation: CAWRGQGINYGYTF. Combining the CDR3 with reference TRBV30 and TRBJ1-2 gives the whole variable domain SQTIHQWPATLVQPVGSPLSLECTVEGTSNPNLYWYRQAAGRGLQLLFYSVGIGQISSEVPQNLSASRPQDRQFILSSKKLLLSDSGFYLCAWRGQGINYGYTFGSGTRLTVV.